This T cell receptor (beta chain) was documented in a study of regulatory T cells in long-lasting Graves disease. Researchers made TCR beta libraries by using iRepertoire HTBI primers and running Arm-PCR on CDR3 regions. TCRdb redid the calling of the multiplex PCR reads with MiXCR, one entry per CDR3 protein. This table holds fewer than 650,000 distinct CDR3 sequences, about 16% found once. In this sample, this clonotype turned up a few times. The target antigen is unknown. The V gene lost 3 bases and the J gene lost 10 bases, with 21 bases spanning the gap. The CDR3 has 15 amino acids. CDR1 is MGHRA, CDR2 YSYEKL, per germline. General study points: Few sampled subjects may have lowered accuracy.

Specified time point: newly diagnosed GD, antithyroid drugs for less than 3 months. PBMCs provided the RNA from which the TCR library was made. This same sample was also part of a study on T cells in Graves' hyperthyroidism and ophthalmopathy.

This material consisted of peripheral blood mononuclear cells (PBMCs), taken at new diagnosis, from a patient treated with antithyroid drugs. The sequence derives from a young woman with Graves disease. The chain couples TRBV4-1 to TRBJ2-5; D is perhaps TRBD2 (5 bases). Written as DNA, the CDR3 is TGCGCCAGCAGCCAGCCCCTGGCTAGCTCTCCAAACCAGTACTTC. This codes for CASSQPLASSPNQYF.